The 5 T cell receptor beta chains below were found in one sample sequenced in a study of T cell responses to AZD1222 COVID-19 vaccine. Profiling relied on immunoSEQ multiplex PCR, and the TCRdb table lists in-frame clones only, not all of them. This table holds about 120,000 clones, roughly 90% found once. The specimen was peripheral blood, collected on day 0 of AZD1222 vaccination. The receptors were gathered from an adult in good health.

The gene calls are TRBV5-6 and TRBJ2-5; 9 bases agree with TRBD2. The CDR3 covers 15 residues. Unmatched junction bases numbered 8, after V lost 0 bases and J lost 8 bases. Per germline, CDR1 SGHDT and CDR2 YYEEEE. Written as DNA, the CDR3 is TGTGCCAGCAGCTTGGTGGCGGGGGGGCGCGAAACCCAGTACTTC. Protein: CASSLVAGGRETQYF.

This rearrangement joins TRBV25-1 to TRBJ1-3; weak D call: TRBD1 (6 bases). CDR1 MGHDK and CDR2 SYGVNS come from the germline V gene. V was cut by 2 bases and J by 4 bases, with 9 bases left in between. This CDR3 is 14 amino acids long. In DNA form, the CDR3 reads TGTGCCAGCAGTGAAGCAGGGGCGGGAAACACCATATATTTT. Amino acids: CASSEAGAGNTIYF.

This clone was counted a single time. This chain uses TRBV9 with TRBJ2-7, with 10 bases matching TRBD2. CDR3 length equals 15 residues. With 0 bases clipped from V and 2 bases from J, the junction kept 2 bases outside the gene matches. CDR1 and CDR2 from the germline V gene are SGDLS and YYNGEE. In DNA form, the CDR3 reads TGTGCCAGCAGCGTAGCAAGCGGGGGGGCCTACGAGCAGTACTTC. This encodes CASSVASGGAYEQYF.

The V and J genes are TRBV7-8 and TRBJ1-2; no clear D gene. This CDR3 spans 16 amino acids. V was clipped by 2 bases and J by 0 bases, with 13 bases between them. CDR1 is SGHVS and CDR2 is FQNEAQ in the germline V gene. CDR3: CASSLRLEFSNYGYTF. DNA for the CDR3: TGTGCCAGCAGCTTAAGGCTGGAATTCTCTAACTATGGCTACACCTTC.

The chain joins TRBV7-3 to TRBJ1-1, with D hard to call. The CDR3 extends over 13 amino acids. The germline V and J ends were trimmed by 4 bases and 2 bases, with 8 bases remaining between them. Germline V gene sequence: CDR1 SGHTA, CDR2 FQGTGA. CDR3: CASSSLVNTEAFF. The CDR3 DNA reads TGTGCCAGCAGCTCCCTTGTCAACACTGAAGCTTTCTTT.